This T cell receptor (beta chain) was retrieved from a study of vaccination effects on CD4 cells after COVID-19. The study, taken as a whole, reports: Just 1 of 255 vaccine-induced clones in healthy recipients was cross-reactive.

V was trimmed by 2 bases and J by 2 bases, leaving 20 bases between them. From germline, CDR1 is SGHNT and CDR2 YYREEE (reference sequence). The CDR3 consists of 17 residues. Ahead of sequencing, the ViraFEST assay grew antigen-specific CD4+ T cells using viral peptide pools. Upon completion of 10 to 11 days in culture, CD4+ T cells were isolated. As their vaccination, participants received two doses of either BNT162b2 or mRNA-1273. About 2.1 million PBMC were seeded per well and grown in the presence of roughly 9.3 IU/ml IL-2 and 8.5 to 10 ug/ml peptides. On this clone itself: The antigen remains undetermined.

Here immunoSEQ multiplex PCR was the method, and the copy in TCRdb shows in-frame clones only, minus some. The table shows tens of thousands of clones, with about 80% occurring only once. The rearrangement uses TRBV5-4 and TRBJ2-7; possible D gene TRBD1, 6 bases. The sample consisted of CD4+ T cells from PBMCs cultured with HCoV-229E spike peptides, taken after COVID-19 vaccination. The sequence was collected from a human donor who received a COVID-19 vaccine. The CDR3 region has the DNA TGTGCCAGCAGCTTATATAGGGACACCGAGACCGCCTACGAGCAGTACGTC. Its protein is CASSLYRDTETAYEQYV.